The text below deals with one T cell receptor beta chain. Its antigen is not identified. CDR1 and CDR2 (germline): KGHSH, LQKENI. This CDR3 contains 14 residues. V lost 4 bases and J lost 7, with 11 bases in between. The data derive from a study of a mutant IDH1 vaccine in newly diagnosed glioma. At the level of the study: Most had both radiotherapy and temozolomide beforehand; others had only one.

Regarding the study as a whole: Seemingly, top peripheral T cell clonotype changes bore no relation to pseudoprogression.

Sample time point: baseline, week 1 (first vaccination visit). As to treatment: pre-vaccination baseline after standard-of-care therapy. Sequencing was performed with immunoSEQ multiplex PCR; in TCRdb, only in-frame clones are kept and a portion is missing. The sample contains some 95,000 clones, about four fifths of which appear only once. The receptor was isolated from a man in his forties with glioma. The sequenced sample was PBMCs, obtained from a glioma patient treated with radiotherapy, temozolomide or both. The rearrangement uses TRBV18 and TRBJ1-6; no definite D call. The DNA of the CDR3 is TGTGCCAGCTCACGTGGGGTGATCAATTCACCCCTCCACTTT. It translates to CASSRGVINSPLHF.